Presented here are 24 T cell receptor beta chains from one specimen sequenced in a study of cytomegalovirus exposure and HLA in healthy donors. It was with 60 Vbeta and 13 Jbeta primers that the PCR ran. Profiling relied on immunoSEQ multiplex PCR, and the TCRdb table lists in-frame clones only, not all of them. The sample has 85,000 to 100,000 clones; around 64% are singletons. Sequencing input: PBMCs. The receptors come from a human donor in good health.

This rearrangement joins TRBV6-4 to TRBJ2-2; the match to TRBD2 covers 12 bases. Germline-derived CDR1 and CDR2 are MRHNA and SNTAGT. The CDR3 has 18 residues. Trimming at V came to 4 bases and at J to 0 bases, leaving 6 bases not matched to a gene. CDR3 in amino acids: CASSAGLAGFANTGELFF. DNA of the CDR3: TGTGCCAGCAGTGCCGGACTAGCGGGGTTCGCGAACACCGGGGAGCTGTTTTTT.

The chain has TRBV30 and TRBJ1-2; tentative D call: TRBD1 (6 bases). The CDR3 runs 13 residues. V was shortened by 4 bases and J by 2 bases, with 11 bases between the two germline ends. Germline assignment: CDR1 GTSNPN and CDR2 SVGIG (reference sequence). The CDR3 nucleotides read TGTGCCTGGAATAGCGACAGGAACTATGGCTACACCTTC. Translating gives CAWNSDRNYGYTF.

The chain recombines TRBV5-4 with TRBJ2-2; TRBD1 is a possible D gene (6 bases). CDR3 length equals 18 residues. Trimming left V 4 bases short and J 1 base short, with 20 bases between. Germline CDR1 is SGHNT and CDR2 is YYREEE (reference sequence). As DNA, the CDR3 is TGTGCCAGCAGCCCGGGCGGTGGGGGCCCAGGGAACACCGGGGAGCTGTTTTTT. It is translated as CASSPGGGGPGNTGELFF.

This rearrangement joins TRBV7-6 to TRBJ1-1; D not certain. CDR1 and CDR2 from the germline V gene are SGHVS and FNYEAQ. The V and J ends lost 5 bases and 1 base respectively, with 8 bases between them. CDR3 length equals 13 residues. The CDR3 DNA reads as TGTGCCAGCAGCCCGGTATGGAACACTGAAGCTTTCTTT. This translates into CASSPVWNTEAFF.

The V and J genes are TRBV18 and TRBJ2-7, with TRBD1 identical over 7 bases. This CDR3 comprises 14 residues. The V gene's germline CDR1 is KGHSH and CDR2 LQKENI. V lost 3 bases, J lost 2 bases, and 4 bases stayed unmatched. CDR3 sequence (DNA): TGTGCCAGCTCACCCACAGGGGCCCCCTACGAGCAGTACTTC. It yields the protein CASSPTGAPYEQYF.

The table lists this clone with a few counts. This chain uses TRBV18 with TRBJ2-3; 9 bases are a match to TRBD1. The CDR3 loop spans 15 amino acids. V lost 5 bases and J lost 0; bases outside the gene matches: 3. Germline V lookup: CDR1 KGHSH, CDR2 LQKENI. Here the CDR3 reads CASSEGQGSTDTQYF. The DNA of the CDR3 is TGTGCCAGCTCAGAGGGACAGGGAAGCACAGATACGCAGTATTTT.

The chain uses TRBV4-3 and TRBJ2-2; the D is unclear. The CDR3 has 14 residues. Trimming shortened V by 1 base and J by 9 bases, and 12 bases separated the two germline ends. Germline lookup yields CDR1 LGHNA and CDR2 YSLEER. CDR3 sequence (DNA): TGCGCCAGCAGCCAAGGGGCATCGCCCCGGGAGCTGTTTTTT. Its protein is CASSQGASPRELFF.

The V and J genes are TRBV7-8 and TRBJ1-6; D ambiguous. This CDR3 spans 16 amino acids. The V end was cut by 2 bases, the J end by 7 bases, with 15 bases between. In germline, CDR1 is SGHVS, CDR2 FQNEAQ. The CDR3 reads CASSLSQPGSNSPLHF. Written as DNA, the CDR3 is TGTGCCAGCAGCTTAAGTCAGCCGGGGTCGAATTCACCCCTCCACTTT.

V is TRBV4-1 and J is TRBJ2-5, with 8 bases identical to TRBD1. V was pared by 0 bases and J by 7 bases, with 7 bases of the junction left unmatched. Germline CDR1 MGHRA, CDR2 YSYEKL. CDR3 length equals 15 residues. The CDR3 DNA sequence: TGCGCCAGCAGCCAAGATGAGGGGACAGGATTGACCCAGTACTTC. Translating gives CASSQDEGTGLTQYF.

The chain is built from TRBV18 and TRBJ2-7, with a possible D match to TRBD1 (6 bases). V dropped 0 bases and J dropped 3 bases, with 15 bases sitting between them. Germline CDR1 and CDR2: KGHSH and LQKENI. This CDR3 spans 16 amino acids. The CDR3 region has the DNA TGTGCCAGCTCACCACCCCCGGGACAAGAGTACTACGAGCAGTACTTC. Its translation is CASSPPPGQEYYEQYF.

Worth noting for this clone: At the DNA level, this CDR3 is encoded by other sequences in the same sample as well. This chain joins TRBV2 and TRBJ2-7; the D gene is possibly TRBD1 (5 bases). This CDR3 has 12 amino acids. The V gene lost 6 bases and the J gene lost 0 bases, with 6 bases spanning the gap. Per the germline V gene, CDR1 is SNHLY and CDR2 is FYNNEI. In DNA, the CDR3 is TGTGCCAGCAGGGACAACTCCTACGAGCAGTACTTC. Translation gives CASRDNSYEQYF.

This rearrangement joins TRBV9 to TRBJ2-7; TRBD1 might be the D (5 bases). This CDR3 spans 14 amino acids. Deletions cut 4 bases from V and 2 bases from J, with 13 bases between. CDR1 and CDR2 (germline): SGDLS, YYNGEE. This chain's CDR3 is CASSTSGFPYEQYF. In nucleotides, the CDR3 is TGTGCCAGCAGCACCTCAGGGTTCCCCTACGAGCAGTACTTC.

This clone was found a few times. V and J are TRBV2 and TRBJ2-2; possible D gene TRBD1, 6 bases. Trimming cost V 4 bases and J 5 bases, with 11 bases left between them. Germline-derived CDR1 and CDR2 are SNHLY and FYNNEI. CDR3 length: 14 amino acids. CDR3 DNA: TGTGCCAGCAGTGCAATACAGGGAACCGGGGAGCTGTTTTTT. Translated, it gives CASSAIQGTGELFF.

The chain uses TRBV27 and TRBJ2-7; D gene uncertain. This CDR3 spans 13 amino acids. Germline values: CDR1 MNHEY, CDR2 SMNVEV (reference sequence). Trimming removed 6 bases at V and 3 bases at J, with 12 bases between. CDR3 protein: CASSVGSLYEQYF. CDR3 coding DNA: TGTGCCAGCAGCGTGGGTAGCCTCTACGAGCAGTACTTC.

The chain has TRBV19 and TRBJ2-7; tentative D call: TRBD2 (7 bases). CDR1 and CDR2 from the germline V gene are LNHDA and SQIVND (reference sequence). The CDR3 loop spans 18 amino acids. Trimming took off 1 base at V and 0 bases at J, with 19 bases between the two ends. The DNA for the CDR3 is TGTGCCAGTAGTATAGCCGGCGGGGGCCGCTTAAGCTCCTACGAGCAGTACTTC. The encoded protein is CASSIAGGGRLSSYEQYF.

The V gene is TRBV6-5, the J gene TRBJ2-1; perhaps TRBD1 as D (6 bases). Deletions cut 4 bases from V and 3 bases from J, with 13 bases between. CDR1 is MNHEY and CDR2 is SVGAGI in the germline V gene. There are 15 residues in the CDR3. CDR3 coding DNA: TGTGCCAGCAGTTCCTTTACAGGGAACTACAATGAGCAGTTCTTC. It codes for CASSSFTGNYNEQFF.

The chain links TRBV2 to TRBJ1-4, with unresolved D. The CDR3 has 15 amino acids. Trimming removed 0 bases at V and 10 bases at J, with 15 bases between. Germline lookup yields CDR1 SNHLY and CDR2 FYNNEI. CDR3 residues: CASSEARLGSGKLFF. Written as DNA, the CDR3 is TGTGCCAGCAGTGAAGCACGGCTCGGTTCGGGAAAACTGTTTTTT.

CDR3 in amino acids: CASSRQGGTYGYTF. The CDR3, as DNA: TGTGCCAGCAGCCGACAGGGGGGGACATATGGCTACACCTTC. The genes are TRBV9 and TRBJ1-2, with TRBD1 matching over 9 bases. The CDR3 contains 14 residues. Germline lookup yields CDR1 SGDLS and CDR2 YYNGEE. V trimming: 4 bases; J trimming: 5 bases; junction bases outside the gene matches: 6.

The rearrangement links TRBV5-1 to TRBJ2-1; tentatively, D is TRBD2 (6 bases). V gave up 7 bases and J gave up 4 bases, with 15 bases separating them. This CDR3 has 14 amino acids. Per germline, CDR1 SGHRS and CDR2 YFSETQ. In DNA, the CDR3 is TGCGCCAGCTCCCGGGGTAGCGGATACAATGAGCAGTTCTTC. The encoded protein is CASSRGSGYNEQFF.

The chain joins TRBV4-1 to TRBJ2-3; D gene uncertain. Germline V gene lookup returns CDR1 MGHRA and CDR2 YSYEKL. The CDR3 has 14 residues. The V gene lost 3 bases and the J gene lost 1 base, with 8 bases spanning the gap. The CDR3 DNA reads TGCGCCAGCAGCCAGATTAGTGGCACAGATACGCAGTATTTT. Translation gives CASSQISGTDTQYF.

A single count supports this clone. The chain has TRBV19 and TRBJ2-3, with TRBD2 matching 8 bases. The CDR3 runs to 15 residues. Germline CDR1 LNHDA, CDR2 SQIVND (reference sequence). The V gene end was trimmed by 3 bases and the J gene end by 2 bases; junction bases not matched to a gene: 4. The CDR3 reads CASSIRRGDTDTQYF. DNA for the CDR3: TGTGCCAGTAGTATTCGGCGGGGGGACACAGATACGCAGTATTTT.

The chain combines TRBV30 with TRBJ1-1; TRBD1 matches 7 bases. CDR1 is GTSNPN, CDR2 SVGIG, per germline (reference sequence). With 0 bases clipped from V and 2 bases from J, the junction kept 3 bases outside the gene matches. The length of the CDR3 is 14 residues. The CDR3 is CAWSVQGSNTEAFF. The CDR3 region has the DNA TGTGCCTGGAGTGTACAGGGGTCCAACACTGAAGCTTTCTTT.

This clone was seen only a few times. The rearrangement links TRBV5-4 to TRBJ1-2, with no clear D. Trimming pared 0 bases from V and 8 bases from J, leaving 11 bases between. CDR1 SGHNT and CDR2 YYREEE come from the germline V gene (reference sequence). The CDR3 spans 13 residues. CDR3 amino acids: CASSLGGQQGYTF. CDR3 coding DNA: TGTGCCAGCAGCTTGGGAGGCCAGCAAGGCTACACCTTC.

CDR3 loop: CASSLWALNEQFF. The CDR3 DNA is TGTGCCAGCAGCCTCTGGGCGCTCAATGAGCAGTTCTTC. The rearrangement uses TRBV7-3 and TRBJ2-1; D remains unclear. The length of the CDR3 is 13 residues. V lost 5 bases, J lost 6 bases, and 11 bases lay in between. Germline CDR1 SGHTA, CDR2 FQGTGA.